These 31 T cell receptor beta chains originate from one sample sequenced in a study of blood T cell repertoires in COVID-19. TCRdb's table, derived via immunoSEQ multiplex PCR, lists solely in-frame clones and lacks some. The sample has 68,000 or so clones, 85% to 90% seen once. The sample comprised peripheral blood. These receptors all come from a man aged 45 to 65 with acute or convalescent COVID-19.

V usage is TRBV30 and J usage is TRBJ1-2; 8 bases fit TRBD1. Germline CDR1 is GTSNPN and CDR2 is SVGIG (reference sequence). This CDR3 comprises 12 residues. Unmatched junction bases numbered 5, after V lost 6 bases and J lost 5 bases. CDR3: CACRDRPYGYTF. CDR3 nucleotides: TGTGCCTGTCGGGACAGGCCTTATGGCTACACCTTC.

This clone was observed a single time. The chain combines TRBV6-2 or TRBV6-3 with TRBJ2-1; D is perhaps TRBD2 (6 bases). The V end lost 6 bases, the J end lost 0 bases, and 15 bases lay between the germline ends. Germline V gene sequence: CDR1 MNHEY, CDR2 SVGEGT. This CDR3 is built from 16 residues. The CDR3 nucleotides read TGTGCCAGCAGCGACCGGAGGGAAAACTCCTACAATGAGCAGTTCTTC. Its translation is CASSDRRENSYNEQFF.

The chain combines TRBV11-2 with TRBJ1-5; 7 bases are a match to TRBD1. CDR3 length equals 18 residues. J gave up 5 bases and V 0 bases, and 13 bases lay outside the gene matches. The V gene's germline CDR1 is SGHAT and CDR2 FQNNGV. The CDR3, as DNA: TGTGCCAGCAGCTTAGATATCTACAGGGGCGGCAGAGATCAGCCCCAGCATTTT. Its translation is CASSLDIYRGGRDQPQHF.

Turning to this clone: Different DNA sequences within this sample yield the same CDR3. The V and J genes are TRBV7-9 and TRBJ1-5; TRBD1 matches 8 bases. The CDR3 sequence is 15 residues long. J was trimmed by 4 bases and V by 5 bases; bases with no gene match: 7. Per the germline V gene, CDR1 is SEHNR and CDR2 is FQNEAQ (reference sequence). CDR3 amino acids: CASSPGQGRNQPQHF. The CDR3 bases are TGTGCCAGCAGCCCCGGACAGGGTCGAAATCAGCCCCAGCATTTT.

The gene calls are TRBV7-9 and TRBJ2-7, with D uncertain. Germline loops: CDR1 SEHNR, CDR2 FQNEAQ (reference sequence). This CDR3 is built from 13 residues. V shed 5 bases and J shed 0 bases, with 8 bases lying between them. Written as DNA, the CDR3 is TGTGCCAGCAGCCCCCGGGTCTCCTACGAGCAGTACTTC. This gives the protein CASSPRVSYEQYF.

DNA for the CDR3: TGCAGTGCTAGTAATCCGGGACTAGCTGGAGGGGAGCTGTTTTTT. The encoded protein is CSASNPGLAGGELFF. The chain couples TRBV20-1 to TRBJ2-2, with 9 bases lining up with TRBD2. The trim removed 3 bases at V and 8 bases at J, leaving 10 bases unmatched. The CDR3 has 15 residues. In germline, CDR1 is DFQATT, CDR2 SNEGSKA (reference sequence).

V gene TRBV27 combines with J gene TRBJ2-7, with 7 positions matching TRBD2. The CDR3 runs to 16 residues. Per the germline V gene, CDR1 is MNHEY and CDR2 is SMNVEV (reference sequence). Germline trimming cut 7 bases from V and 4 bases from J; bases unmatched to any gene: 16. In DNA form, the CDR3 reads TGTGCCAGCATCCCGCGAAGGAGCGGGACCATGTACGAGCAGTACGTC. It is translated as CASIPRRSGTMYEQYV.

The V call is TRBV6-5, the J call TRBJ2-1; 14 bases map to TRBD2. This CDR3 is 14 amino acids long. Germline values: CDR1 MNHEY, CDR2 SVGAGI. V trimming: 8 bases; J trimming: 6 bases; junction bases outside the gene matches: 3. The CDR3 sequence: CASAGTSGSNEQFF. The CDR3 bases are TGTGCCAGCGCCGGGACTAGCGGGAGCAATGAGCAGTTCTTC.

V usage is TRBV6-5 and J usage is TRBJ2-1; 8 positions match TRBD1. The CDR3 totals 15 residues. Per the germline V gene, CDR1 is MNHEY and CDR2 is SVGAGI. J was trimmed by 9 bases and V by 5 bases; bases with no gene match: 12. The CDR3 reads CASSPRQGARSEQFF. The CDR3 DNA reads TGTGCCAGCAGTCCACGCCAGGGGGCCCGAAGTGAGCAGTTCTTC.

The chain couples TRBV3-1 (or the pseudogene TRBV3-2) to TRBJ2-2, with 7 positions matching TRBD2. Looked up from germline, CDR1 is LGHDT and CDR2 is YNNKEL (reference sequence). This CDR3 contains 15 residues. V lost 4 bases and J lost 0; bases outside the gene matches: 2. This CDR3 is CASSPLAANTGELFF. CDR3 bases: TGTGCCAGCAGCCCTCTAGCGGCGAACACCGGGGAGCTGTTTTTT.

This sequence joins TRBV30 and TRBJ2-6; D is uncertain. Between the trimmed V and J ends, which lost 3 bases and 0 bases, there was a span of 6 bases. The length of the CDR3 is 14 residues. In germline, CDR1 is GTSNPN, CDR2 SVGIG (reference sequence). The CDR3 loop reads CAWRRDSGANVLTF. The DNA of the CDR3 is TGTGCCTGGAGGAGAGACTCTGGGGCCAACGTCCTGACTTTC.

The chain uses TRBV19 and TRBJ1-1, with D hard to call. V lost 6 bases, J lost 1 base, and 6 bases lay in between. Germline CDR1 reads LNHDA; CDR2 reads SQIVND (reference sequence). This CDR3 contains 12 residues. DNA for the CDR3: TGTGCCAGTAGCGTCGGGAACACTGAAGCTTTCTTT. Translating it yields CASSVGNTEAFF.

This rearrangement joins TRBV21-1 to TRBJ1-3; TRBD1, the table's D call, was not compared with the DNA. TRBV21-1 has pseudogene status. The CDR3 has 20 residues. DNA of the CDR3: TGTGCCAGCAGCAAGGGGAATCCCGGACCGGGACAGCGCTCTGGAAACACCATATATTTT. Translated: CASSKGNPGPGQRSGNTIYF.

The J gene is TRBJ2-1, the V gene TRBV11-3, with TRBD2 matching 14 bases. V was clipped by 5 bases and J by 5 bases; unmatched bases: 5. The CDR3 runs 16 residues. Germline V gives CDR1 SGHNT, CDR2 YENEEA. The DNA of the CDR3 is TGTGCCAGCAGCCCGACTAGCGGGAGGGCGAACAATGAGCAGTTCTTC. Its translation: CASSPTSGRANNEQFF.

The V and J genes are TRBV11-3 and TRBJ1-1, with D perhaps matching TRBD1 (6 bases). V shed 1 base and J shed 6 bases, with 12 bases lying between them. Germline loops: CDR1 SGHNT, CDR2 YENEEA. The CDR3 has 14 residues. Here the CDR3 reads CASSLAGVVAEAFF. In nucleotides, the CDR3 is TGTGCCAGCAGCTTAGCAGGGGTGGTCGCTGAAGCTTTCTTT.

This clone occurred once. This rearrangement joins TRBV11-2 to TRBJ1-2, with 9 bases identical to TRBD1. Germline V lookup: CDR1 SGHAT, CDR2 FQNNGV. With 1 base clipped from V and 1 base from J, the junction kept 4 bases outside the gene matches. This CDR3 comprises 16 residues. Written as DNA, the CDR3 is TGTGCCAGCAGCTTAGCGGGACAGGGTTATAACTATGGCTACACCTTC. Its translation is CASSLAGQGYNYGYTF.

The chain links TRBV28 to TRBJ1-3, with D unresolved. Germline V gene sequence: CDR1 MDHEN, CDR2 SYDVKM. The CDR3 has 13 residues. The V and J ends lost 6 bases and 0 bases respectively, with 6 bases between them. The CDR3 bases are TGTGCCAGCAGCCCGGGCTCTGGAAACACCATATATTTT. It encodes CASSPGSGNTIYF. Filled out from reference TRBV28 and TRBJ1-3, the complete variable domain reads DVKVTQSSRYLVKRTGEKVFLECVQDMDHENMFWYRQDPGLGLRLIYFSYDVKMKEKGDIPEGYSVSREKKERFSLILESASTNQTSMYLCASSPGSGNTIYFGEGSWLTVV.

This clone came up once. The chain links TRBV6-5 to TRBJ1-2; TRBD1 agrees at 9 bases. The V gene end was trimmed by 5 bases and the J gene end by 2 bases; junction bases not matched to a gene: 3. CDR3 size: 14 residues. From germline, CDR1 is MNHEY and CDR2 SVGAGI. CDR3 in DNA: TGTGCCAGCAGTCCCGGGACAGGGAACTATGGCTACACCTTC. Its translation: CASSPGTGNYGYTF.

This chain links TRBV28 with TRBJ2-3; 12 bases fit TRBD2. The germline CDR1 and CDR2 sequences are MDHEN and SYDVKM. V lost 5 bases and J lost 2; bases outside the gene matches: 11. The CDR3 length is 18 residues. The CDR3 loop reads CASSPRGLAGGFTDTQYF. The DNA of the CDR3 is TGTGCCAGCAGTCCAAGGGGGCTAGCGGGAGGGTTCACAGATACGCAGTATTTT.

This chain connects TRBV2 to TRBJ1-6; D gene unclear. CDR3 size: 15 residues. Germline assignment: CDR1 SNHLY and CDR2 FYNNEI. V lost 7 bases to trimming and J lost 5 bases, with 15 bases between them. The CDR3 sequence is CASKRASTNNSPLHF. CDR3 in DNA: TGTGCCAGCAAGCGGGCAAGCACCAATAATTCACCCCTCCACTTT.

V and J are TRBV13 and TRBJ2-2; TRBD2 might be the D (5 bases). CDR1 and CDR2 from the germline V gene are PRHDT and FYEKMQ (reference sequence). This CDR3 is 14 amino acids long. Trimming took 8 bases from V and 4 from J, leaving 14 bases between them. CDR3 residues: CASLPEGSTGELFF. CDR3 DNA: TGTGCCAGCCTACCCGAGGGAAGCACCGGGGAGCTGTTTTTT.

This chain uses TRBV21-1 with TRBJ1-1; no check of the table's D call, TRBD1, against the DNA was made. TRBV21-1 counts as a pseudogene. This CDR3 is built from 14 residues. The CDR3, as DNA: TGTGCCAGCAGCGTCGCAGGGATTATTTGCGTGGCTTTCTTT. The encoded protein is CASSVAGIICVAFF.

The chain combines TRBV6-2 or TRBV6-3 with TRBJ2-7, with D possibly matching TRBD1 (7 bases). The CDR3 is 15 amino acids. Trimming pared 0 bases from V and 5 bases from J, leaving 14 bases between. Looked up from germline, CDR1 is MNHEY and CDR2 is SVGEGT. The CDR3 sequence: CASSYSMEGANEQYV. In DNA, the CDR3 is TGTGCCAGCAGTTACTCGATGGAGGGGGCAAACGAGCAGTACGTC.

The chain uses TRBV28 and TRBJ2-7, with 7 nucleotides matching TRBD1. The CDR3 extends over 13 amino acids. Per the germline V gene, CDR1 is MDHEN and CDR2 is SYDVKM. J was trimmed by 4 bases and V by 10 bases; bases with no gene match: 10. CDR3 nucleotides: TGTGCCACCACCGAGGGGGCGACGTACGAGCAGTACTTC. This encodes CATTEGATYEQYF.

The V gene is TRBV5-1, the J gene TRBJ2-1, with 13 bases matching TRBD2. The germline V gene has CDR1 SGHRS and CDR2 YFSETQ. The CDR3 has 15 amino acids. Trimming cost V 4 bases and J 4 bases; bases outside gene matches: 2. The CDR3 loop is CASSKLAGGYNEQFF. CDR3 sequence (DNA): TGCGCCAGCAGCAAACTAGCGGGAGGGTACAATGAGCAGTTCTTC.

The chain uses TRBV5-5 and TRBJ1-5, with D tentatively TRBD1 (5 bases). The CDR3 length is 15 residues. Germline V lookup: CDR1 SGHKS, CDR2 YYEKEE (reference sequence). V was clipped by 1 base and J by 7 bases, with 15 bases between them. CDR3: CASSLFGQAGQPQHF. In DNA, the CDR3 is TGTGCCAGCAGCTTGTTCGGCCAGGCAGGGCAGCCCCAGCATTTT.

CDR3 DNA sequence: TGCGCCAGCAGCCAATCCCCTGCGGATACAGGGGTGCGAGAGACCCAGTACTTC. Protein: CASSQSPADTGVRETQYF. The chain joins TRBV4-1 to TRBJ2-5; 7 nucleotides agree with TRBD1. Germline CDR1 is MGHRA and CDR2 is YSYEKL. The CDR3 length is 18 residues. After removal of 2 bases from V and 4 bases from J, the junction contained 16 bases not matched to a gene.

This rearrangement joins TRBV30 to TRBJ1-2, with no clear D. Germline V gives CDR1 GTSNPN, CDR2 SVGIG (reference sequence). This CDR3 has 12 residues. V shed 4 bases and J shed 0 bases, with 6 bases lying between them. CDR3 coding DNA: TGTGCCTGGACAGAAGCTAACTATGGCTACACCTTC. The encoded protein is CAWTEANYGYTF.

The CDR3 spells CASSLNREPEAFF. The DNA of the CDR3 is TGTGCCAGCTCACTCAACCGGGAGCCGGAAGCTTTCTTT. The V call is TRBV18, the J call TRBJ1-1, with unresolved D. The V gene lost 4 bases and the J gene lost 8 bases, with 14 bases spanning the gap. This CDR3 contains 13 residues. Germline V gene data show CDR1 as KGHSH and CDR2 as LQKENI.

V and J are TRBV6-6 and TRBJ2-7; 11 bases are shared with TRBD2. The CDR3 runs 13 residues. With V trimmed by 7 bases and J by 3 bases, 2 bases remained unmatched. Germline V gene lookup returns CDR1 MNHNY and CDR2 SVGAGI (reference sequence). The CDR3 DNA sequence: TGTGCCAGCAATCTAGCGGGAGGCTACGAGCAGTACGTC. Protein: CASNLAGGYEQYV.

The gene calls are TRBV3-1 (or the pseudogene TRBV3-2) and TRBJ1-5; maybe TRBD1 (5 bases). The germline V gene has CDR1 LGHDT and CDR2 YNNKEL (reference sequence). The CDR3 consists of 14 residues. The ends were cut back, 1 base at V and 1 base at J, with 5 bases in the middle. The CDR3 loop reads CASSQGQSNQPQHF. The CDR3 bases are TGTGCCAGCAGCCAAGGACAGAGCAATCAGCCCCAGCATTTT.